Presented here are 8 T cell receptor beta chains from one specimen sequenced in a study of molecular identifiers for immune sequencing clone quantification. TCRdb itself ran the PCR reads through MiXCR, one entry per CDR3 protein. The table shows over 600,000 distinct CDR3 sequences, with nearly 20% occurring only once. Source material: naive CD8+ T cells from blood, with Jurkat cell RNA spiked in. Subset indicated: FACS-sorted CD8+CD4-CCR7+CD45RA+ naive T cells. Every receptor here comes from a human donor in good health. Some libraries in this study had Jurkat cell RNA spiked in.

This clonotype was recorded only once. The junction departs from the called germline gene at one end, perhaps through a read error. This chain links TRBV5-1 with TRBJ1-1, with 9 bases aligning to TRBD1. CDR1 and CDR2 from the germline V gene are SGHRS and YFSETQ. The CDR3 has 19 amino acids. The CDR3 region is CASSLVGTGLLGGDTEAFF. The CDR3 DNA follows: TGCGCCAGCAGCTTGGTAGGGACAGGGCTCCTAGGTGGAGACACTGAAGCTTTCTTC.

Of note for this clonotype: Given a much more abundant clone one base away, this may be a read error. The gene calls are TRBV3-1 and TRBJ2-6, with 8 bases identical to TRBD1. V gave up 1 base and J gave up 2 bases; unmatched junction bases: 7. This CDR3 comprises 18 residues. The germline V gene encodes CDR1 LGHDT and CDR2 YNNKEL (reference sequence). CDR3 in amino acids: CASSQARGRGPGANVLTF. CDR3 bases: TGTGCCAGCAGCCAAGCCCGTGGCAGGGGGCCTGGGGCCAACGTCCTGACTTTC.

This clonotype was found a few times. This CDR3 is CASSHGLAGGFSYEQYF. Written as DNA, the CDR3 is TGTGCCAGCAGTCACGGACTAGCGGGGGGCTTCTCCTACGAGCAGTACTTC. The chain couples TRBV6-2 or TRBV6-3 to TRBJ2-7; 14 bases are a match to TRBD2. This CDR3 spans 17 amino acids. The V and J ends lost 5 bases and 0 bases, in that order; junction bases with no gene match: 6. Germline loops: CDR1 MNHEY, CDR2 SVGEGT.

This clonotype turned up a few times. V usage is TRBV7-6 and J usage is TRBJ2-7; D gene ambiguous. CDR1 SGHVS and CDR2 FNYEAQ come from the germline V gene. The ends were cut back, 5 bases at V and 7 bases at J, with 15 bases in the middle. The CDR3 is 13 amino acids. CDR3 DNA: TGTGCCAGCAGCCCCTACCTGTCGAGTGAGCAGTACTTC. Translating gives CASSPYLSSEQYF.

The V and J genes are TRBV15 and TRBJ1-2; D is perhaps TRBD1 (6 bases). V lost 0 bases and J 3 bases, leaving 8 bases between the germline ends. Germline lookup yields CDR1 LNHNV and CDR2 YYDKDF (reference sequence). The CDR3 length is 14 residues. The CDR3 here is CATSREDSYYGYTF. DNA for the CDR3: TGTGCCACCAGCAGAGAGGACAGCTACTATGGCTACACCTTC.

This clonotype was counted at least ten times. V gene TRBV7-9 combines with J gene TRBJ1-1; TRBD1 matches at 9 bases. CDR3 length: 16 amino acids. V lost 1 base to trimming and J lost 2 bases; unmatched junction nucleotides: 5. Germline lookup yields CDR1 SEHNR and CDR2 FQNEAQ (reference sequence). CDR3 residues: CASSLEGTGINTEAFF. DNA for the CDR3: TGTGCCAGCAGCTTAGAGGGGACAGGGATAAACACTGAAGCTTTCTTT.

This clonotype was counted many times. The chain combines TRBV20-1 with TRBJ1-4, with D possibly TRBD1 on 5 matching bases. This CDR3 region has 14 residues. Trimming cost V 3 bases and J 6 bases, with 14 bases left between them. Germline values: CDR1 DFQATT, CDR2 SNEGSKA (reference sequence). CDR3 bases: TGCAGTGCTAGTTATGGGGCGCGGGATGAAAAACTGTTTTTT. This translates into CSASYGARDEKLFF.

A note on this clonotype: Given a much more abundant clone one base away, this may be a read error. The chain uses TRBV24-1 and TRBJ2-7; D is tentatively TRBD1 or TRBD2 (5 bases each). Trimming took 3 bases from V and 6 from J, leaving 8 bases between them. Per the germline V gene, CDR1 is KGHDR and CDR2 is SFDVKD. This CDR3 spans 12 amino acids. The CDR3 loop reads CATSDPGTEQYF. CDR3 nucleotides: TGTGCCACCAGTGATCCAGGGACCGAGCAGTACTTC.